This T cell receptor (beta chain) was retrieved from a study of Graves' ophthalmopathy and Graves' hyperthyroidism. The TCR beta CDR3 regions underwent amplification from RNA transcripts. HTBI primers primed a first-round RT-PCR, and a second-round multiplex PCR followed. TCRdb reanalysed the multiplex PCR reads using MiXCR and keeps one entry per CDR3 protein. The sample lists approximately 380,000 distinct CDR3 sequences; around 21% were seen once. This CDR3 region has 15 residues. V gave up 4 bases and J gave up 5 bases; unmatched junction bases: 10. The term stable hyperthyroidism indicated an absence of ophthalmopathy within 18 months of follow-up. Fresh peripheral blood, 10 ml, was the PBMC source.

Source material: peripheral blood. This chain uses TRBV12-3 or TRBV12-4 with TRBJ1-1, with 7 bases identical to TRBD1. This TCR came from a woman under 30 with stable Graves' hyperthyroidism. CDR3 coding DNA: TGTGCCAGCAGTTGGAACAGGGGAAGTCGGACTGAAGCTTTCTTT. This translates into CASSWNRGSRTEAFF.